These 19 T cell receptor beta chains came from one sample sequenced in a study of monozygotic twins with inflammatory bowel disease. With the 5' RACE reads reprocessed, TCRdb shows one record per CDR3 protein and no DNA. The sample data list hundreds of thousands of distinct CDR3 sequences. The sequencing sample was made of blood. Receptors were obtained from a human donor with ulcerative colitis or Crohn's disease, or a healthy co-twin of an affected twin (not recorded which).

The rearrangement uses TRBV3-1 and TRBJ1-2; the D gene TCRdb calls, TRBD1, cannot be checked with no DNA. The CDR3 consists of 16 residues. Germline V CDR1 and CDR2: LGHDT, YNNKEL (reference sequence). The CDR3 region is CASSQTAPRVNYGYTF.

The rearrangement uses TRBV5-1 and TRBJ2-5; TCRdb's D call of TRBD1 is untestable without DNA. This CDR3 has 14 residues. Germline values: CDR1 SGHRS, CDR2 YFSETQ. The CDR3 loop is CASSFGTDQETQYF.

J is TRBJ1-2 and V is TRBV7-9; TCRdb's D gene call, TRBD1, goes unchecked for lack of DNA. Germline values: CDR1 SEHNR, CDR2 FQNEAQ (reference sequence). The CDR3 sequence is 14 residues long. CDR3 region: CASSWHRDPYGYTF.

V is TRBV11-3 and J is TRBJ2-1; the D call from TCRdb, TRBD2, cannot be confirmed without DNA. This CDR3 has 16 residues. Per germline, CDR1 SGHNT and CDR2 YENEEA. CDR3 in amino acids: CASSSQGTTFGNEQFF.

The genes are TRBV5-1 and TRBJ2-3; TCRdb's D gene call, TRBD2, goes unchecked for lack of DNA. Germline V lookup: CDR1 SGHRS, CDR2 YFSETQ. The CDR3 runs 17 residues. CDR3 residues: CASSLEGAAGVRDTQYF.

The V call is TRBV9, the J call TRBJ2-5; TCRdb picks TRBD1, but there is no DNA to check that call. The CDR3 contains 14 residues. Germline CDR1 and CDR2: SGDLS and YYNGEE. The CDR3 reads CASTRSGDRETQYF.

This chain joins TRBV7-2 and TRBJ1-1; TCRdb proposes TRBD1, but this gene call is untestable without DNA. CDR3 length: 17 amino acids. Germline CDR1 is SGHTA and CDR2 is FQGNSA. This CDR3 is CASSLVPGARLSTEAFF.

The rearrangement links TRBV30 to TRBJ2-2; there is no DNA to check the TCRdb D call of TRBD1. This CDR3 is built from 12 residues. From germline, CDR1 is GTSNPN and CDR2 SVGIG (reference sequence). The CDR3: CAWGTVTGELFF.

The chain couples TRBV7-7 to TRBJ2-3; there is no DNA to check the TCRdb D call of TRBD1. This CDR3 comprises 14 residues. The germline V gene has CDR1 SSHAT and CDR2 FNYEAQ (reference sequence). The CDR3 loop reads CASSPGTGGDTQYF.

This sequence joins TRBV14 and TRBJ1-2; TCRdb picks TRBD1, but there is no DNA to check that call. Germline loops: CDR1 SGHDN, CDR2 FVKESK. This CDR3 has 15 amino acids. The CDR3 region is CASSQGKTGIDGYTF.

The chain recombines TRBV29-1 with TRBJ2-1; TCRdb's D call, TRBD2, is unchecked because there is no DNA. Germline loops: CDR1 SQVTM, CDR2 ANQGSEA. The CDR3 sequence is 14 residues long. The CDR3 reads CSSSGTSVINEQFF.

Here the CDR3 reads CSVSTGGTNEKLFF. The rearrangement links TRBV29-1 to TRBJ1-4; the TCRdb call, TRBD1, lacks DNA for checking. Germline loops: CDR1 SQVTM, CDR2 ANQGSEA. The CDR3 length is 14 residues.

V is TRBV6-5 and J is TRBJ2-3; as DNA is missing, the TRBD2 call by TCRdb cannot be tested. Looked up from germline, CDR1 is MNHEY and CDR2 is SVGAGI. The CDR3 covers 11 residues. The CDR3 is CASTSGGAQYF.

This chain links TRBV6-4 with TRBJ2-1; TCRdb returns TRBD1, unconfirmable since there is no DNA. This CDR3 has 15 residues. Looked up from germline, CDR1 is MRHNA and CDR2 is SNTAGT. The CDR3 loop reads CASSPTGTGHNEQFF.

J is TRBJ1-3 and V is TRBV12-3 or TRBV12-4; the D call from TCRdb, TRBD1, cannot be confirmed without DNA. The CDR3 has 14 amino acids. CDR3 loop: CASSRDISGNTIYF.

This chain uses TRBV10-3 with TRBJ1-1. The CDR3 is 15 amino acids. Per germline, CDR1 ENHRY and CDR2 SYGVKD. CDR3 in amino acids: CAIRAQTFSGTEAFF.

The rearrangement joins TRBV5-1 to TRBJ1-6. The CDR3 runs to 14 residues. The germline V gene encodes CDR1 SGHRS and CDR2 YFSETQ. The CDR3 loop is CASSLAHQDSPLHF.

This chain links TRBV27 with TRBJ2-5; TCRdb's D call, TRBD1, is unchecked because there is no DNA. This CDR3 has 15 amino acids. Per the germline V gene, CDR1 is MNHEY and CDR2 is SMNVEV (reference sequence). The CDR3 sequence: CASSRDRARRETQYF.

This chain links TRBV28 with TRBJ1-6. Germline assignment: CDR1 MDHEN and CDR2 SYDVKM. The CDR3 covers 13 residues. The CDR3 reads CASSSILGSPLHF.